Listed below are T cell receptor beta chains from one sample, sequenced in a study of cytomegalovirus exposure and HLA in healthy donors. Profiled with immunoSEQ multiplex PCR; TCRdb holds only in-frame clones, not every one. Found here are fewer than 250,000 clones, roughly 80% of them singletons; the top ten hold about 6%. The specimen was PBMCs. The receptors here all came from a woman aged 18-29 years in good health and CMV-seronegative. CDR3s include the opening cysteine and the closing phenylalanine or tryptophan. The D gene is left open where the match is weak. Clone sizes are given selectively: once, few, many, or a class where the clone is expanded.

clone size,D gene,J gene,V gene,CDR3 DNA,CDR3 protein
.,.,TRBJ1-2,TRBV6-1,TGTGCCAGCAGCCATGGACAGTTTGGCTACACCTTC,CASSHGQFGYTF
few,.,TRBJ1-2,TRBV14,TGTGCCAGCAGCCAAGACGGGATGCCCAACTATGGCTACACCTTC,CASSQDGMPNYGYTF
.,TRBD2,TRBJ2-1,TRBV9,TGTGCCAGCAGCGTAGACAGCGGGAGTCGGTGGTCCTACAATGAGCAGTTCTTC,CASSVDSGSRWSYNEQFF
.,TRBD1,TRBJ2-7,TRBV11-2,TGTGCCAGCAGCTTACAAGGGACAGCTAACTACGAGCAGTACTTC,CASSLQGTANYEQYF
.,.,TRBJ1-6,TRBV4-1,TGCGCCAGCAGCCAACCCCGGAGGGGGAGGAATTCACCCCTCCACTTT,CASSQPRRGRNSPLHF
.,.,TRBJ2-5,TRBV15,TGTGCCACCAGCAGAGATACCGGGGGTCAAGAGACCCAGTACTTC,CATSRDTGGQETQYF
.,.,TRBJ1-4,TRBV5-1,TGCGCCAGCAGGCTGACAGGTTATAATGAAAAACTGTTTTTT,CASRLTGYNEKLFF
.,.,TRBJ2-2,TRBV5-1,TGCGCCAGCAGACCCCCTACCGGGGAGCTGTTTTTT,CASRPPTGELFF
once,.,TRBJ1-4,TRBV7-8,TGTGCCAGCAGCTGGGGAGGGACGAATAATGAAAAACTGTTTTTT,CASSWGGTNNEKLFF
.,.,TRBJ2-5,TRBV5-1,TGCGCCAGCAGCTTGGACAGGCCCAGGGAGACCCAGTACTTC,CASSLDRPRETQYF
.,TRBD1,TRBJ1-1,TRBV28,TGTGCCAGCAGCCAGGGACAGGGTCAAGCTTTCTTT,CASSQGQGQAFF
.,.,TRBJ1-6,TRBV5-1,TGCGCCAGCAGCTCGAATTCGCAGGGTGGTGCATCACCCCTCCACTTT,CASSSNSQGGASPLHF
.,TRBD1,TRBJ1-3,TRBV7-3,TGTGCCAGCAGCCACACCGGGACAGGGCACGGAAACACCATATATTTT,CASSHTGTGHGNTIYF
.,TRBD2,TRBJ2-5,TRBV5-1,TGCGCCAGCAGCACCGGGACTAGCGACCAAGAGACCCAGTACTTC,CASSTGTSDQETQYF
.,.,TRBJ2-1,TRBV5-1,TGCGCCAGCAGCTTAGGAGGGGTCGGTTCCTACAATGAGCAGTTCTTC,CASSLGGVGSYNEQFF
.,TRBD1,TRBJ1-5,TRBV9,TGTGCCAGCAGCCCCCGGGACAGTCTACAGCCCCAGCATTTT,CASSPRDSLQPQHF
.,TRBD1,TRBJ1-5,TRBV28,TGTGCCAGCTACATTAGGGGGCGGAATCAGCCCCAGCATTTT,CASYIRGRNQPQHF
.,.,TRBJ1-3,TRBV2,TGTGCCAGCAGGGGCGGGGGGCTAGGAAACACCATATATTTT,CASRGGGLGNTIYF
.,.,TRBJ1-1,TRBV27,TGTGCCAGCAGTTTAACACGGAAGAACACTGAAGCTTTCTTT,CASSLTRKNTEAFF
.,.,TRBJ2-1,TRBV2,TGTGCCAGCAGTGAATCAGCGGACCTTAATGAGCAGTTCTTC,CASSESADLNEQFF
once,.,TRBJ2-7,TRBV4-1,TGCGCCAGCAGCCTAGCCGGGGCAGGAGGGTCCTACGAGCAGTACTTC,CASSLAGAGGSYEQYF
.,.,TRBJ1-2,TRBV27,TGTGCCAGCAGTCCTCAAACAGGCCTCTATGGCTACACCTTC,CASSPQTGLYGYTF
.,TRBD1,TRBJ1-6,TRBV30,TGTGCCTGGAACCGGGGACAGTTAAGCTCCTATAATTCACCCCTCCACTTT,CAWNRGQLSSYNSPLHF
few,.,TRBJ1-2,TRBV5-1,TGCGCCAGCAGCTCGACAGTTCACAACTATGGCTACACCTTC,CASSSTVHNYGYTF
few,TRBD1,TRBJ1-1,TRBV5-1,TGCGCCAGCAGCCTCGAGACAGGGACTGCTGAAGCTTTCTTT,CASSLETGTAEAFF
once,TRBD1,TRBJ2-1,TRBV18,TGTGCCAGCTCATCGACAGGGCGATTGGTTTACAATGAGCAGTTCTTC,CASSSTGRLVYNEQFF
.,TRBD1,TRBJ2-2,TRBV7-8,TGTGCCAGCAGTCTCCGGGACAGGGGCCGCCCCGGGGAGCTGTTTTTT,CASSLRDRGRPGELFF
few,TRBD1,TRBJ1-2,TRBV30,TGTGCCTGGACTCAGGACAGGGGGCCCTATGGCTACACCTTC,CAWTQDRGPYGYTF
.,.,TRBJ2-7,TRBV5-1,TGCGCCAGTCGGGACCCCCAACGAGGGATCGCCGAGCAGTACTTC,CASRDPQRGIAEQYF
once,.,TRBJ1-2,TRBV5-1,TGCGCCAGCAGCTTGTACGGGGGCTATGGCTACACCTTC,CASSLYGGYGYTF
.,.,TRBJ2-1,TRBV7-2,TGTGCCAGCAGCTCACCTAATAGGGGTCACAATGAGCAGTTCTTC,CASSSPNRGHNEQFF
.,TRBD2,TRBJ2-1,TRBV10-1,TGCGCCAGCAGTGAAACTAGCGGGAAAAATGAGCAGTTCTTC,CASSETSGKNEQFF
.,.,TRBJ2-2,TRBV5-6,TGTGCCAGCAGCTTTTTGGAGCCGAGGGTCACCGGGGAGCTGTTTTTT,CASSFLEPRVTGELFF
.,TRBD1,TRBJ1-2,TRBV27,TGTGCCAGCAGTTCGGACAGGGGGATCTATGGCTACACCTTC,CASSSDRGIYGYTF
.,TRBD1,TRBJ1-4,TRBV28,TGTGCCAGCGGGGACAGAAGTAATGAAAAACTGTTTTTT,CASGDRSNEKLFF
many,.,TRBJ1-6,TRBV5-1,TGCGCCAGCAGCTTCGGGCAGTATAATTCACCCCTCCACTTT,CASSFGQYNSPLHF
.,TRBD2,TRBJ2-7,TRBV28,TGTGCCAGCAGTCCTTATAAGACTAGCGGGAGTGGCGAGCAGTACTTC,CASSPYKTSGSGEQYF
.,TRBD1,TRBJ1-2,TRBV2,TGTGCCAGCAGGGAAGGACAGGGGGTATATGGCTACACCTTC,CASREGQGVYGYTF
few,.,TRBJ2-5,TRBV5-4,TGTGCCAGCAGCTTGGCGGACAAAGAGACCCAGTACTTC,CASSLADKETQYF
few,.,TRBJ1-5,TRBV6-5,TGTGCCAGCAGTCCCGGTGATCAGCCCCAGCATTTT,CASSPGDQPQHF
.,.,TRBJ2-5,TRBV27,TGTGCCACCAGGGATCCGGCAACCTCCCAAGAGACCCAGTACTTC,CATRDPATSQETQYF
.,.,TRBJ1-1,TRBV27,TGTGCCAGCAGTTTTCGACAGAGGAACACTGAAGCTTTCTTT,CASSFRQRNTEAFF
.,.,TRBJ1-2,TRBV6-5,TGTGCCAGCAGTTACGAGGGGTCGGATGGCTACACCTTC,CASSYEGSDGYTF
.,.,TRBJ2-5,TRBV5-1,TGCGCCAGCAGCGCTGGGATCGGGGTGGAGACCCAGTACTTC,CASSAGIGVETQYF
.,.,TRBJ1-1,TRBV5-1,TGCGCCAGCAGCTTGGTAACTGGGGACGAAGCTTTCTTT,CASSLVTGDEAFF
.,.,TRBJ1-4,TRBV29-1,TGCAGCGTCCCGGACAGTGGTAATGAAAAACTGTTTTTT,CSVPDSGNEKLFF
.,.,TRBJ1-2,TRBV9,TGTGCCAGCAGCCAGACCCGCAGCGATGGCTACACCTTC,CASSQTRSDGYTF
.,.,TRBJ2-2,TRBV27,TGTGCCAGCCGCCCACAGAACACCGGGGAGCTGTTTTTT,CASRPQNTGELFF
.,.,TRBJ2-1,TRBV7-8,TGTGCCAGCCGACAACTAACAGGGGCCGGGGGGGAGCAGTTCTTC,CASRQLTGAGGEQFF
.,TRBD1,TRBJ1-1,TRBV4-2,TGTGCCAGCAGCCGAGGGACAGCGAACACTGAAGCTTTCTTT,CASSRGTANTEAFF
.,.,TRBJ1-4,TRBV30,TGTGCCTGGAAGGCCGGCTCGAGGGGACTGTTTTTT,CAWKAGSRGLFF
.,.,TRBJ2-1,TRBV29-1,TGCAGCGTCGAGGGTCTCACGGTTAGCTACAATGAGCAGTTCTTC,CSVEGLTVSYNEQFF